This TCR beta chain derives from a study of CD8+ T cells in alopecia areata. Looking at the study overall: The drug, oral tofacitinib, was given to treated patients at 5 to 10 mg twice daily. Patients remained on tofacitinib for 6 to 18 months and then went 6 months without it. Whole-study findings and limits: Researchers report lesional scalp, most notably alopecia totalis/universalis, outstripped normal scalp in clonality.

Alopecia areata patients gave lesional scalp punch biopsies and peripheral blood samples. TCR sequencing used cDNA made by reverse transcription of extracted RNA. Data came from immunoSEQ multiplex PCR; TCRdb stores just in-frame clones and leaves some out. The sample gives approximately 150,000 clones, 75% to 90% of which show up once; about 16% is in the top ten. This CDR3 is 13 amino acids long. CDR1 is SGHRS and CDR2 is YFSETQ in the germline V gene. Between the trimmed V and J ends, which lost 4 bases and 0 bases, there was a span of 5 bases. Regarding this clone: Its antigen is as yet unknown.

The receptor's source is a human donor with alopecia areata. The sequences come from CD8+ T cells sorted from blood, collected at week 0. V gene TRBV5-1 combines with J gene TRBJ1-5, with no clear D. The CDR3 coding sequence is TGCGCCAGCAGCCCCGATAGCAATCAGCCCCAGCATTTT. It is translated as CASSPDSNQPQHF.